This T cell receptor (beta chain) was captured in a study of blood T cells in healthy people across ages. V dropped 4 bases and J dropped 5 bases, with 13 bases sitting between them. This CDR3 comprises 14 residues. Germline-derived CDR1 and CDR2 are SGHTA and FQGTGA. Combining a sample-barcoded 5' primer with a J-beta primer mix, a second PCR ran for roughly 6 to 12 cycles. The authors tagged each cDNA molecule using a template-switch adaptor with 12 random nucleotides. TCRdb reprocessed the 5' RACE reads via MiXCR and lists one record per CDR3 protein. The repertoire holds around 1,000,000 distinct CDR3 sequences, with approximately 38% as singletons. Extractions gave at least 5 micrograms of total RNA per sample. There are a few counts of this clonotype.

The sequenced material came from blood. This receptor was identified in a man younger than 35 in good health. The V call is TRBV7-3, the J call TRBJ2-3, with D tentatively TRBD2 (6 bases). This CDR3 reads CASSSGTWGDTQYF. For the CDR3, the DNA is TGTGCCAGCAGCTCCGGGACTTGGGGAGATACGCAGTATTTT.